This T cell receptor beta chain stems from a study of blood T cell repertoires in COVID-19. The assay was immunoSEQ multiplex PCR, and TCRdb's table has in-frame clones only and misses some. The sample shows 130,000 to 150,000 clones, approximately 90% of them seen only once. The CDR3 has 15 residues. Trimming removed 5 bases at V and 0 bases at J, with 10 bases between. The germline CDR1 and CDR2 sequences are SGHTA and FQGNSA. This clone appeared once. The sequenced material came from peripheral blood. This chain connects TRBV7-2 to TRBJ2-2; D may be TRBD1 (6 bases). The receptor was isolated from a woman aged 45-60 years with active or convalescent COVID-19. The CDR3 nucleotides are TGTGCCAGCAGCCAAAGACAGGCGAACACCGGGGAGCTGTTTTTT. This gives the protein CASSQRQANTGELFF.